This T cell receptor beta chain was profiled in a study of regulatory T cells in long-lasting Graves disease. Time point: newly diagnosed GD, antithyroid drugs for less than 3 months. Extracted RNA from PBMCs served as the source of the TCR library. The authors built TCR beta libraries using iRepertoire HTBI primers and Arm-PCR of CDR3 regions. TCRdb passed the multiplex PCR reads through MiXCR, listing each CDR3 protein once. The top ten hold 15% to 20% of the sample, which has approximately 400,000 distinct CDR3 sequences, 15% seen once. This clonotype was picked up many times. CDR1 is ENHRY and CDR2 is SYGVKD in the germline V gene. Trimming stripped 0 bases from V and 6 bases from J, with 21 bases between. The CDR3 has 18 residues. This sample was shared with a second study, whose subject was T cells in Graves' hyperthyroidism and ophthalmopathy.

The chain uses TRBV10-3 and TRBJ1-5, with D possibly TRBD1 on 6 matching bases. The source of this sequence is a woman aged 25 to 39 with Graves disease. The input for sequencing was peripheral blood mononuclear cells (PBMCs), taken at new diagnosis, from a patient treated with antithyroid drugs. CDR3 amino acids: CAISESRGIRGSVQPQHF. CDR3 nucleotides: TGTGCCATCAGTGAGTCTCGCGGAATCAGGGGTTCCGTTCAGCCCCAGCATTTT.